This T cell receptor beta chain came from a study of T cells after yellow fever vaccination. Overall study findings and caveats: Peaking on day 5 versus 15, the secondary response was faster but weaker. Most clones from primary vaccination were detected again post-booster (just under 97% CD4, 88% CD8).

TCRdb re-analysed the 5' RACE reads in MiXCR, keeping a single row per CDR3 protein. Here the sample spans 100,000 to 150,000 distinct CDR3 sequences, about 8.4% being singletons. This clonotype was detected only a few times. No antigen is known for it. After removal of 4 bases from V and 6 bases from J, the junction contained 14 bases not matched to a gene. Germline V gene lookup returns CDR1 SGHDT and CDR2 YYEEEE. The CDR3 extends over 16 amino acids. This TCR came from a man aged 18-30 years who received the YFV17D yellow fever vaccine. The chain links TRBV5-6 to TRBJ2-7; 9 bases agree with TRBD1. Sequenced material: CD8+ T cells sorted from PBMCs, taken on the day of the yellow fever booster vaccination. CDR3 amino acids: CASSPYRDREVLEQYV. CDR3 DNA: TGTGCCAGCAGCCCCTACCGGGACAGGGAGGTCCTCGAGCAGTACGTC.